This T cell receptor (beta chain) is drawn from a study of response to subunit inactivated influenza vaccine. TCRdb called the RT-PCR reads again in MiXCR, with one record for every CDR3 protein. The sample holds approximately 290,000 distinct CDR3 sequences, about 20% seen once. This sequence was found in a man aged 45-69 years who received an inactivated influenza vaccine. The sample here was PBMCs from blood, taken approximately 22 months after vaccination.

CDR3 loop: CASSQDTDYSYNEQFF. CDR3 coding DNA: TGTGCCAGCAGCCAAGATACAGATTACTCCTACAATGAGCAGTTCTTC. The chain joins TRBV4-2 to TRBJ2-1; no definite D call. V lost 0 bases to trimming and J lost 0 bases, with 9 bases between them. Germline lookup yields CDR1 LGHNA and CDR2 YNFKEQ. The CDR3 length is 16 residues.